This T cell receptor (beta chain) appears in the sequencing data of a study of OX40 agonist ivuxolimab in advanced cancers. Profiled with immunoSEQ multiplex PCR; TCRdb holds only in-frame clones, not every one. The repertoire holds around 70,000 clones, with 85% to 90% as singletons. This CDR3 spans 14 amino acids. The V end was cut by 3 bases, the J end by 0 bases, with 7 bases between. The V gene's germline CDR1 is LNHDA and CDR2 SQIVND (reference sequence). The specimen comprised CD4+ or CD8+ T cells sorted from blood, sampled in a trial of the OX40 agonist ivuxolimab. The chain employs TRBV19 and TRBJ2-3, with D tentatively TRBD2 (5 bases). The receptor comes from an adult with an advanced solid tumor such as melanoma, head and neck, liver or kidney cancer. CDR3 nucleotide sequence: TGTGCCAGTAGTATTCGGACTAGCACAGATACGCAGTATTTT. This encodes CASSIRTSTDTQYF.